What follows are 16 T cell receptor beta chains derived from one specimen sequenced in a study of shared clonotypes between healthy human individuals. Measured with immunoSEQ multiplex PCR; TCRdb has only the in-frame clones, and not every one. Counted here are more than 2,000,000 clones, 85% to 95% occurring once; the ten biggest clones make up 0.3% to 0.4%. The specimen was naive CD4+ T cells from PBMCs. Specified subset: CD45RA+ positively selected. Every receptor here comes from a man aged 18 to 35 in good health. Some clones in this sample may be carry-over from other donors' samples.

The rearrangement joins TRBV28 to TRBJ2-3; 8 bases are shared with TRBD1. CDR1 is MDHEN and CDR2 is SYDVKM in the germline V gene. The V gene end was trimmed by 4 bases and the J gene end by 2 bases; junction bases not matched to a gene: 14. This CDR3 is built from 18 residues. The CDR3 sequence is CASSSASSRGRITDTQYF. The CDR3 DNA is TGTGCCAGCAGTTCCGCCTCCTCCAGGGGGCGAATCACAGATACGCAGTATTTT.

The chain uses TRBV7-2 and TRBJ2-5; D possibly uses TRBD1 or TRBD2 (5 bases each). The CDR3 totals 12 residues. V lost 4 bases and J 7 bases, leaving 10 bases between the germline ends. Germline V lookup: CDR1 SGHTA, CDR2 FQGNSA. CDR3 sequence: CASSSVGGTQYF. CDR3 coding DNA: TGTGCCAGCAGCTCGGTTGGGGGGACCCAGTACTTC.

CDR3 protein: CASSLNLGYQETQYF. The CDR3, as DNA: TGCGCCAGCAGCTTGAATTTGGGGTACCAAGAGACCCAGTACTTC. This rearrangement joins TRBV5-1 to TRBJ2-5, with unresolved D. The ends were cut back, 1 base at V and 0 bases at J, with 10 bases in the middle. The CDR3 has 15 amino acids. Germline values: CDR1 SGHRS, CDR2 YFSETQ.

V and J are TRBV7-8 and TRBJ1-5; a weak D match, TRBD1 (5 bases). The CDR3 extends over 14 amino acids. V was shortened by 1 base and J by 6 bases, with 10 bases between the two germline ends. The V gene's germline CDR1 is SGHVS and CDR2 FQNEAQ. The CDR3 nucleotides are TGTGCCAGCAGCTTAGTTCGGGGGTCTCAGCCCCAGCATTTT. This gives the protein CASSLVRGSQPQHF.

The V gene is TRBV27, the J gene TRBJ2-2, with D possibly matching TRBD1 (7 bases). This CDR3 spans 18 amino acids. V was cut by 2 bases and J by 2 bases, with 18 bases left in between. Germline V gene lookup returns CDR1 MNHEY and CDR2 SMNVEV (reference sequence). This CDR3 is CASSLPPGGLANTGELFF. DNA of the CDR3: TGTGCCAGCAGTTTACCCCCAGGGGGGCTGGCAAACACCGGGGAGCTGTTTTTT.

The V and J genes are TRBV21-1 and TRBJ1-1. TRBV21-1 is a recognized pseudogene. The CDR3 extends over 15 amino acids. As DNA, the CDR3 is TGTGCCAGCAGCAAAGCGCTCGGACGGAACACTGAAGCTTTCTTT. Its translation is CASSKALGRNTEAFF.

This sequence joins TRBV11-2 and TRBJ2-1, with a weak D call TRBD1 (6 bases). The ends were cut back, 6 bases at V and 14 bases at J, with 20 bases in the middle. CDR1 and CDR2 (germline): SGHAT, FQNNGV. The CDR3 is made up of 13 amino acids. Written as DNA, the CDR3 is TGTGCCAGCAGAACACACCAGGGGAGCGAGGAGTTCTTC. It encodes CASRTHQGSEEFF.

The chain recombines TRBV6-6 with TRBJ2-7; no clear D gene. The V end lost 2 bases, the J end lost 2 bases, and 13 bases lay between the germline ends. The CDR3 runs 15 residues. Germline V gene data show CDR1 as MNHNY and CDR2 as SVGAGI (reference sequence). DNA for the CDR3: TGTGCCAGCAGTTACCCCGGTCAGGAGCCCTACGAGCAGTACTTC. It codes for CASSYPGQEPYEQYF.

The chain's CDR3 is CSVIRDFSYNEQFF. CDR3 sequence (DNA): TGCAGCGTCATCCGGGACTTCTCCTACAATGAGCAGTTCTTC. The chain carries TRBV29-1 and TRBJ2-1, with D perhaps matching TRBD2 (6 bases). CDR1 is SQVTM, CDR2 ANQGSEA, per germline. V lost 6 bases, J lost 0 bases, and 12 bases lay in between. CDR3 length: 14 residues.

This sequence joins TRBV4-1 and TRBJ2-3; 10 nucleotides match TRBD1. After removal of 2 bases from V and 3 bases from J, the junction contained 5 bases not matched to a gene. Germline V gene data show CDR1 as MGHRA and CDR2 as YSYEKL. This CDR3 has 16 residues. CDR3 amino acids: CASSQRQGAGTDTQYF. In DNA form, the CDR3 reads TGCGCCAGCAGCCAAAGACAGGGGGCGGGTACAGATACGCAGTATTTT.

The chain carries TRBV5-8 and TRBJ1-3, with D maybe TRBD1 (5 bases). This CDR3 spans 16 amino acids. Germline V gene lookup returns CDR1 SGHTS and CDR2 YDEGEE. V lost 1 base, J lost 0 bases, and 11 bases lay in between. The CDR3 sequence: CASSLRGGYSGNTIYF. CDR3 DNA sequence: TGTGCCAGCAGCTTGCGGGGGGGATACTCTGGAAACACCATATATTTT.

The gene calls are TRBV27 and TRBJ1-1, with D perhaps matching TRBD1 (5 bases). CDR3 length: 12 amino acids. Trimming removed 5 bases at V and 13 bases at J, with 17 bases between. The germline V gene encodes CDR1 MNHEY and CDR2 SMNVEV (reference sequence). CDR3 sequence (DNA): TGTGCCAGCAGTCCTCAGGGCGGAGAGGGTTTCTTT. This codes for CASSPQGGEGFF.

The rearrangement joins TRBV18 to TRBJ2-7, with TRBD2 matching 9 bases. After removal of 0 bases from V and 2 bases from J, the junction contained 2 bases not matched to a gene. The CDR3 has 15 amino acids. Germline V gene data show CDR1 as KGHSH and CDR2 as LQKENI. CDR3 sequence reads: CASSPPTSGAYEQYF. CDR3 in DNA: TGTGCCAGCTCACCACCGACTAGCGGTGCCTACGAGCAGTACTTC.

The chain uses TRBV7-2 and TRBJ2-3; 9 nucleotides align to TRBD2. The CDR3 runs 16 residues. V was pared by 2 bases and J by 5 bases, with 8 bases of the junction left unmatched. CDR1 and CDR2 (germline): SGHTA, FQGNSA. CDR3 sequence (DNA): TGTGCCAGCAGCTTATTGTTGCGGGAGGGCCAAGATACGCAGTATTTT. It is translated as CASSLLLREGQDTQYF.

The gene calls are TRBV18 and TRBJ1-2; 8 bases agree with TRBD1. CDR1 is KGHSH, CDR2 LQKENI, per germline. This CDR3 contains 17 residues. V was pared by 3 bases and J by 6 bases, with 15 bases of the junction left unmatched. The CDR3 region is CASSPYQGPTGADGYTF. For the CDR3, the DNA is TGTGCCAGCTCACCCTACCAAGGACCGACAGGGGCGGATGGCTACACCTTC.

This chain uses TRBV19 with TRBJ1-5; D is ambiguous. This CDR3 has 14 residues. Germline V gene lookup returns CDR1 LNHDA and CDR2 SQIVND (reference sequence). Trimming took 1 base from V and 7 from J, leaving 11 bases between them. The CDR3 is CASSIVNRGQPQHF. In nucleotides, the CDR3 is TGTGCCAGTAGTATAGTTAACCGCGGACAGCCCCAGCATTTT.